Each of the 15 T cell receptor beta chains below was sequenced from the same sample in a study of human T cells and chemical hapten exposure. The sample's time point: patch test 1, 2 weeks after DPC sensitization. As for treatment: therapeutic diphenylcyclopropenone sensitization with weekly scalp DPC. TCRdb processed the RACE reads anew with MiXCR; each CDR3 protein has one entry. This table holds 120,000 or so distinct CDR3 sequences, 12% to 15% found once. The material was whole blood, obtained in connection with sensitization to the hapten diphenylcyclopropenone (DPC). The receptors were gathered from a man between 18 and 35 years old with alopecia areata. Some clones in this sample may be carry-over from other donors' samples.

This clonotype was seen only a few times. The rearrangement uses TRBV6-1 and TRBJ1-5; D possibly corresponds to TRBD1 (6 bases). The V gene lost 4 bases and the J gene lost 2 bases, with 12 bases spanning the gap. CDR1 and CDR2 (germline): MNHNS, SASEGT. This CDR3 is 15 amino acids long. CDR3 protein: CASSGRGQGNQPQHF. The DNA for the CDR3 is TGTGCCAGCAGTGGTCGGGGGCAGGGCAATCAGCCCCAGCATTTT.

The genes are TRBV20-1 and TRBJ1-5; TRBD1 aligns across 9 bases. Germline V CDR1 and CDR2: DFQATT, SNEGSKA (reference sequence). The CDR3 length is 18 residues. With 0 bases clipped from V and 2 bases from J, the junction kept 11 bases outside the gene matches. The CDR3 loop reads CSARDPRTRDRGNQPQHF. DNA of the CDR3: TGCAGTGCTAGAGATCCTCGCACCCGGGACAGGGGCAATCAGCCCCAGCATTTT.

This chain uses TRBV29-1 with TRBJ1-4; maybe TRBD1 (5 bases). CDR3 length equals 13 residues. Germline assignment: CDR1 SQVTM and CDR2 ANQGSEA. Trimming removed 5 bases at V and 4 bases at J, with 11 bases between. The CDR3 region has the DNA TGCAGCGTTCAGGACAAATATAATGAAAAACTGTTTTTT. This translates into CSVQDKYNEKLFF.

V is TRBV11-2 and J is TRBJ1-2, with TRBD1 as a possible D gene (5 bases). V lost 1 base, J lost 4 bases, and 7 bases lay in between. This CDR3 has 13 residues. Germline CDR1 reads SGHAT; CDR2 reads FQNNGV. In DNA form, the CDR3 reads TGTGCCAGCAGCTTAGGGGGACTCTATGGCTACACCTTC. Amino acids: CASSLGGLYGYTF. Variable domain in full (rest from reference TRBV11-2 and TRBJ1-2): EAGVAQSPRYKIIEKRQSVAFWCNPISGHATLYWYQQILGQGPKLLIQFQNNGVVDDSQLPKDRFSAERLKGVDSTLKIQPAKLEDSAVYLCASSLGGLYGYTFGSGTRLTVV.

The chain joins TRBV7-2 to TRBJ1-4; D not resolved. CDR1 and CDR2 (germline): SGHTA, FQGNSA. CDR3 length: 14 residues. The V and J ends lost 2 bases and 8 bases respectively, with 12 bases between them. The CDR3 loop is CASSLYGSREKLFF. As DNA, the CDR3 is TGTGCCAGCAGCTTATACGGAAGTCGCGAAAAACTGTTTTTT.

This clonotype showed up just a few times. The V and J genes are TRBV12-5 and TRBJ2-4; perhaps TRBD1 as D (6 bases). This CDR3 is built from 15 residues. V was pared by 7 bases and J by 6 bases, with 19 bases between. Germline-derived CDR1 and CDR2 are LGHNT and FRNRAP. CDR3: CASAPTGEQGNIQYF. Here the CDR3 DNA reads TGTGCTAGTGCTCCGACAGGAGAGCAAGGAAACATTCAGTACTTC.

The chain joins TRBV11-2 to TRBJ2-1; D uncertain. V shed 3 bases and J shed 7 bases, with 7 bases lying between them. Germline-derived CDR1 and CDR2 are SGHAT and FQNNGV. The CDR3 has 12 amino acids. CDR3 residues: CASSFGKNEQFF. The DNA of the CDR3 is TGTGCCAGCAGCTTCGGTAAGAATGAGCAGTTCTTC.

This clonotype came up a few times. The chain is built from TRBV7-9 and TRBJ2-7; a weak D match, TRBD1 (6 bases). CDR1 SEHNR and CDR2 FQNEAQ come from the germline V gene (reference sequence). V shed 4 bases and J shed 3 bases, with 16 bases lying between them. CDR3 length: 15 residues. CDR3 sequence reads: CASSYPSQGDYEQYV. CDR3 DNA sequence: TGTGCCAGCAGCTACCCCTCACAGGGCGACTACGAGCAGTACGTC.

This sequence joins TRBV6-4 and TRBJ2-1; D is possibly TRBD1 (6 bases). V lost 0 bases, J lost 6 bases, and 12 bases lay in between. The V gene's germline CDR1 is MRHNA and CDR2 SNTAGT. The CDR3 is made up of 15 amino acids. This chain's CDR3 is CASSDSAGVPNEQFF. CDR3 coding DNA: TGTGCCAGCAGTGACTCGGCAGGGGTGCCCAATGAGCAGTTCTTC.

This clonotype was recorded a few times. This chain joins TRBV7-3 and TRBJ2-1; D is unresolved. The germline gives CDR1 SGHTA, CDR2 FQGTGA. There are 14 residues in the CDR3. V gave up 1 base and J gave up 8 bases, with 12 bases separating them. The CDR3 DNA follows: TGTGCCAGCAGCTTAATGCGCCTGGGCGATGAGCAGTTCTTC. Protein product: CASSLMRLGDEQFF.

The chain links TRBV12-3 or TRBV12-4 to TRBJ2-1; TRBD1 or TRBD2 may be the D gene (5 bases each). The CDR3 loop spans 13 amino acids. V lost 6 bases, J lost 9 bases, and 15 bases lay in between. The CDR3 nucleotides are TGTGCCAGCAGAAACTTGGATGGGGGTGAGCAGTTCTTC. The encoded protein is CASRNLDGGEQFF.

The rearrangement uses TRBV28 and TRBJ2-7, with D uncertain. V was trimmed by 7 bases and J by 3 bases, leaving 7 bases between them. This CDR3 is 11 amino acids long. Germline V gene sequence: CDR1 MDHEN, CDR2 SYDVKM. In nucleotides, the CDR3 is TGTGCCAGCAACTCCCACTACGAGCAGTACTTC. Residues: CASNSHYEQYF.

The gene calls are TRBV6-5 and TRBJ1-1; D perhaps matches TRBD1 (5 bases). This CDR3 has 15 residues. Deletions cut 2 bases from V and 4 bases from J, with 14 bases between. CDR1 MNHEY and CDR2 SVGAGI come from the germline V gene. The CDR3 DNA reads TGTGCCAGCAGTTACGACAGAGCCTCGGGCACTGAAGCTTTCTTT. Translated: CASSYDRASGTEAFF.

The genes are TRBV19 and TRBJ2-3, with 12 bases that match TRBD2. Trimming removed 10 bases from V and 13 bases from J; junction bases left unmatched: 15. The germline V gene encodes CDR1 LNHDA and CDR2 SQIVND (reference sequence). The CDR3 is 14 amino acids. This chain's CDR3 is CATATSGGGGEEYF. In DNA, the CDR3 is TGTGCCACCGCGACTAGCGGGGGAGGTGGTGAGGAGTATTTT.

This clonotype was found many times. The chain uses TRBV20-1 and TRBJ2-7; no clear D gene. The V end was cut by 3 bases, the J end by 0 bases, with 12 bases between. Germline lookup yields CDR1 DFQATT and CDR2 SNEGSKA (reference sequence). The CDR3 contains 14 residues. CDR3 amino acids: CSASSWANSYEQYF. In DNA form, the CDR3 reads TGCAGTGCTAGTTCGTGGGCAAACTCCTACGAGCAGTACTTC.